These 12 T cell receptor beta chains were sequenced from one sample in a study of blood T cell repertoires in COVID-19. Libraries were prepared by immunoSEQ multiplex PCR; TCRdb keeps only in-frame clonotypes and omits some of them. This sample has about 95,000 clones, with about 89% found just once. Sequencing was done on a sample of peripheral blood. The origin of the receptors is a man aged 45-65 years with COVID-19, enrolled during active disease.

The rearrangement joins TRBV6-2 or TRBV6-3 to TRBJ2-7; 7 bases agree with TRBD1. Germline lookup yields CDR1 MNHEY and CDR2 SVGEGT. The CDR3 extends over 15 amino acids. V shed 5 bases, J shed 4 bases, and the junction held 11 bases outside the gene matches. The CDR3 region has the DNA TGTGCCAGCAGTGACGGGACAGCCGATGGTTACGAGCAGTACTTC. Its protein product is CASSDGTADGYEQYF.

CDR3 bases: TGTGCCAGCAGCATACAGGGAACAGAGACCCAGTACTTC. Translated: CASSIQGTETQYF. This chain uses TRBV9 with TRBJ2-5; D is perhaps TRBD1 (6 bases). Germline lookup yields CDR1 SGDLS and CDR2 YYNGEE. V gave up 4 bases and J gave up 4 bases, with 11 bases separating them. This CDR3 has 13 residues.

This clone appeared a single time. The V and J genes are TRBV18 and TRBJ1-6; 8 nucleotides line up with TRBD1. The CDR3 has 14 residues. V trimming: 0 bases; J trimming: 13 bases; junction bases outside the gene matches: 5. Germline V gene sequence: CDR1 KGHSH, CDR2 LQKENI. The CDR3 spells CASSPPGQVGPLHF. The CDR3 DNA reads TGTGCCAGCTCACCACCGGGACAGGTTGGTCCCCTCCACTTT.

The CDR3 DNA reads TGTGCCAGCAGCCAAGGAATGGGACAGCTCTACGAGCAGTACTTC. Translating it yields CASSQGMGQLYEQYF. J is TRBJ2-7 and V is TRBV3-1 (or the pseudogene TRBV3-2); TRBD1 matches at 7 bases. The length of the CDR3 is 15 residues. Germline V gene sequence: CDR1 LGHDT, CDR2 YNNKEL (reference sequence). The ends lost 1 base at V and 3 bases at J; junction bases unmatched: 6.

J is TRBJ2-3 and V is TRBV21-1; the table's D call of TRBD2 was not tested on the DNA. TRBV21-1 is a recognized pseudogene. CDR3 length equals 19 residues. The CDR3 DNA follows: TGTGCCAGCAGCGCCCGATATCATCCGGGACTAGATTTCCCAGATACGCAGTATTTT. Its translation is CASSARYHPGLDFPDTQYF.

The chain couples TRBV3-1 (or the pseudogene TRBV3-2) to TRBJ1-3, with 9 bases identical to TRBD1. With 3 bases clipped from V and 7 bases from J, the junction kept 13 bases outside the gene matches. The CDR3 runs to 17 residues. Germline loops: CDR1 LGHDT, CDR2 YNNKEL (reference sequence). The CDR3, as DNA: TGTGCCAGCAGCCACGGACCAAGGGACAGGGTCCGGAACACCATATATTTT. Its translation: CASSHGPRDRVRNTIYF.

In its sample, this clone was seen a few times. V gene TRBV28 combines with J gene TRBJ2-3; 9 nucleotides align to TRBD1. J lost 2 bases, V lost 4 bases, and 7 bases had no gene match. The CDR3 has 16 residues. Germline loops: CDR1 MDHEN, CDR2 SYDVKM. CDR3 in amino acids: CASSSRTGAITDTQYF. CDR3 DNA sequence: TGTGCCAGCAGTTCGCGGACAGGGGCGATCACAGATACGCAGTATTTT.

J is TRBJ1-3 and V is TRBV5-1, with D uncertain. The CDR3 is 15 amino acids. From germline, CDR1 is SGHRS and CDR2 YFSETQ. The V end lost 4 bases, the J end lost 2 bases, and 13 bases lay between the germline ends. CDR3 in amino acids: CASSIGSGAGNTIYF. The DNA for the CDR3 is TGCGCCAGCAGCATTGGGTCGGGAGCTGGAAACACCATATATTTT. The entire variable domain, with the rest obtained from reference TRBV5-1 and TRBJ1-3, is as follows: KAGVTQTPRYLIKTRGQQVTLSCSPISGHRSVSWYQQTPGQGLQFLFEYFSETQRNKGNFPGRFSGRQFSNSRSEMNVSTLELGDSALYLCASSIGSGAGNTIYFGEGSWLTVV.

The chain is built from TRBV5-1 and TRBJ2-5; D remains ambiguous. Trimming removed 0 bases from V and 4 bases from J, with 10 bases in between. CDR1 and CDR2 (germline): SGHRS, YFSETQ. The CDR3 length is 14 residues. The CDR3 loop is CASSLGFSRETQYF. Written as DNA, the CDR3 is TGCGCCAGCAGCTTGGGTTTTAGCAGAGAGACCCAGTACTTC.

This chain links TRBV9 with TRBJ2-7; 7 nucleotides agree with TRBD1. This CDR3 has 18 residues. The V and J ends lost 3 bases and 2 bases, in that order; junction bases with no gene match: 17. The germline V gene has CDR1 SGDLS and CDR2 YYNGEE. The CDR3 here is CASSAPYAGTVSPYEQYF. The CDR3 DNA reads TGTGCCAGCAGCGCCCCCTACGCCGGGACAGTCAGCCCCTACGAGCAGTACTTC.

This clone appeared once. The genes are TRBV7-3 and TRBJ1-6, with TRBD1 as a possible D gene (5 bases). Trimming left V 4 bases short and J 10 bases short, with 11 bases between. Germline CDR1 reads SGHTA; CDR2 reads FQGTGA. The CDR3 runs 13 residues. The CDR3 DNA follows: TGTGCCAGCAGCTCGCAGACAGAATCACCCCTCCACTTT. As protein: CASSSQTESPLHF.

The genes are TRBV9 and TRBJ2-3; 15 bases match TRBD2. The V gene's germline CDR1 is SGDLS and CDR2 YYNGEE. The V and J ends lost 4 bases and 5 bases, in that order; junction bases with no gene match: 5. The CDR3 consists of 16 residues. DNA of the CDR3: TGTGCCAGCAGCCCTAGGACTAGCGGGGGGGTAGATACGCAGTATTTT. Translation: CASSPRTSGGVDTQYF.